The rows below give T cell receptor gamma chains drawn from one sample of a study of Vδ1+ human thymocytes. TCRdb applied CATT to the multiplex PCR reads for clone calling. The data contain about 36,000 gamma-chain clones, around 20% of them seen just once; the ten biggest clones take up roughly 2%. Sequenced input: Vdelta1+ gamma-delta thymocytes from the thymus. The receptors originated from a girl under three years old who had congenital heart surgery. CDR3s include the opening cysteine and the closing phenylalanine or tryptophan. Fields, in order: V gene, J gene, clone size, CDR3 length, CDR3 DNA, CDR3 protein. Some rows have no size entry. The others give once, few or many, or a class for an expanded clone.

TRGV3	TRGJ1/TRGJ2	few	11	TGTGCCACCTGGGACAAGGGCGAGAAACTCTTT	CATWDKGEKLF
TRGV9	TRGJ1/TRGJ2	.	19	TGTGCCTTGTGGGAGGTGCACCGGCCCGGAGAGGGTTGCTATTATAAGAAACTCTTT	CALWEVHRPGEGCYYKKLF
TRGV8	TRGJ1/TRGJ2	.	13	TGTGCCACCTGGGATCTGGTTTGGCGTAAGAAACTCTTT	CATWDLVWRKKLF
TRGV8	TRGJ1/TRGJ2	few	13	TGTGCCACCTGGGACCCGAAAGGGATGAAGAAACTCTTT	CATWDPKGMKKLF
TRGV9	TRGJ1/TRGJ2	.	11	TGTGCCTTGTGGGGGGAACTTAAGAAACTCTTT	CALWGELKKLF
TRGV2	TRGJ1/TRGJ2	.	14	TGTGCCACCTGGGACGGGCAAAATTATTATAAGAAACTCTTT	CATWDGQNYYKKLF
TRGV3	TRGJ1/TRGJ2	few	14	TGTGCCACCTGGGACAACCCAGTGTCCTTCAGGAAACTCTTT	CATWDNPVSFRKLF
TRGV3	TRGJ1/TRGJ2	medium-sized	11	TGTGCCACCTGGGACGGTACTAAGAAACTCTTT	CATWDGTKKLF
TRGV8	TRGJP2	once	16	TGTGCCACCTGGGATAGGAAGGGTAGTAGTGATTGGATCAAGACGTTT	CATWDRKGSSDWIKTF
TRGV4	TRGJ1/TRGJ2	.	12	TGTGCCACCTGGGATGACAATTATAAGAAACTCTTT	CATWDDNYKKLF
TRGV9	TRGJP	.	15	TGTGCCTTGTGGAGGTGGCCCTTGGGCAAAAAAATCAAGGTATTT	CALWRWPLGKKIKVF
TRGV4	TRGJ1/TRGJ2	medium-sized	12	TGTGCCACCTGGGATTTTTATTATAAGAAACTCTTT	CATWDFYYKKLF
TRGV8	TRGJ1/TRGJ2	.	12	TGTGCCACCTGGGCCCAATATTATAAGAAACTCTTT	CATWAQYYKKLF
TRGV8	TRGJP1	.	17	TGTGCCACCTGGGATGAGGTGGATAATACCACTGGTTGGTTCAAGATATTT	CATWDEVDNTTGWFKIF
TRGV9	TRGJ1/TRGJ2	.	11	TGTGCCTTGTGGACTTCTTATAAGAAACTCTTT	CALWTSYKKLF